What follows describes a single TCR beta chain. Germline CDR1 is SGHRS and CDR2 is YFSETQ. This CDR3 is built from 14 residues. Trimming cost V 2 bases and J 2 bases; bases outside gene matches: 1. Authors' processing steps: Cell counts per sample came from amplifying reference gene primers. The repertoire was sequenced with immunoSEQ multiplex PCR; TCRdb's copy has only in-frame clones and lacks some. The V and J calls and the clone size are those of that table, but D and trimming were determined from the DNA. The top ten clones hold approximately 5.2% of a sample with about 200,000 clones, around four fifths of them seen once. Enrollment of patients from Seattle took place during active infection, with longitudinal follow-up. This entry comes from a study of blood T cell repertoires in COVID-19.

V gene TRBV5-1 combines with J gene TRBJ1-5, with 7 positions matching TRBD1. The TCR was taken from a woman in her seventies with COVID-19, enrolled during active disease. The material sequenced was peripheral blood. CDR3 region: CASSFQGGNQPQHF. CDR3 nucleotide sequence: TGCGCCAGCAGCTTCCAGGGGGGCAATCAGCCCCAGCATTTT.